The present T cell receptor (beta chain) was sequenced within a study of blood T cell repertoires in COVID-19. Per the study methods: Nucleated cell counts were estimated from reference gene primer amplification. Produced via immunoSEQ multiplex PCR; TCRdb's table is partial and in-frame only. V, J and clone size are those of that table, while D and trimming were read from the DNA. Of some 140,000 clones listed, about four fifths are singletons. This clone has a count of ten or more. The germline V gene encodes CDR1 LGHNA and CDR2 YNFKEQ. Trimming shortened V by 4 bases and J by 0 bases, and 12 bases separated the two germline ends. The CDR3 is made up of 16 amino acids.

The V gene is TRBV4-2, the J gene TRBJ1-4, with D possibly matching TRBD1 (5 bases). This sequence originates from a man older than 75 with acute or convalescent COVID-19. Material: peripheral blood. CDR3: CASSLSGFTTNEKLFF. The CDR3 DNA follows: TGTGCCAGCAGCCTTTCAGGGTTCACAACTAATGAAAAACTGTTTTTT.